This T cell receptor beta chain originates from a study of shared clonotypes between healthy human individuals. Across the study: Every donor yielded three CD4 naive, three CD4 memory, two CD8 naive and one CD8 memory plate.

Notes on this clone: Its antigen is not known.

For sorted subsets, about 0.2 ug DNA per replicate equaled some 27,000 T cell genomes. Only in-frame clones appear in the TCRdb table, and some are missing; sequencing was by immunoSEQ multiplex PCR. In the table there are about 2.2 million clones, around 93% of which are singletons. Broader study findings: Naive CD4 clonotypes overlapped across a handful of donors at roughly 5%. Depth of sequencing was expected to influence donor clonotype sharing.

Trimming shortened V by 0 bases and J by 3 bases, and 11 bases separated the two germline ends. Germline lookup yields CDR1 MGHDK and CDR2 SYGVNS. CDR3 length: 15 amino acids. Positively selected for CCR7, the CD45RO-negative cells used as naive CD8 cells excluded terminally differentiated effector memory CD45RA+ cells. The receptor was isolated from a man aged 18-30 years in good health. Some clones in this sample may be carry-over from other donors' samples. The sequenced sample consisted of naive CD8+ T cells from PBMCs. The chain has TRBV25-1 and TRBJ1-2; the D gene is possibly TRBD1 (6 bases). As DNA, the CDR3 is TGTGCCAGCAGTGAATACGGGGACACATACTATGGCTACACCTTC. Translating gives CASSEYGDTYYGYTF.